These 14 T cell receptor beta chains originate from one sample sequenced in a study of T-cell reconstitution after alpha-beta-depleted transplantation in children. TCRbeta library construction was performed incorporating unique molecular identifiers. MiXCR, run by TCRdb on the PCR reads, gives a single entry per CDR3 protein. The top ten clones hold about a fifth of a sample with more than 75,000 distinct CDR3 sequences, 23% of them seen once. This sample comprised PBMCs, obtained before TCRalphabeta/CD19-depleted stem cell transplant. These receptors were taken from a boy aged 2 to 10 with acute lymphoblastic leukemia, due to receive a stem cell transplant.

The chain is built from TRBV5-1 and TRBJ2-1; D perhaps matches TRBD2 (6 bases). The CDR3 totals 15 residues. Germline CDR1 reads SGHRS; CDR2 reads YFSETQ. V was clipped by 4 bases and J by 2 bases, with 13 bases between them. DNA for the CDR3: TGCGCCAGCAGCGTTAGCGGTGTCGCCTACAATGAGCAGTTCTTC. It specifies CASSVSGVAYNEQFF.

The chain recombines TRBV15 with TRBJ2-6, with D unclear. Germline-derived CDR1 and CDR2 are LNHNV and YYDKDF (reference sequence). The length of the CDR3 is 15 residues. The germline V and J ends were trimmed by 6 bases and 2 bases, with 11 bases remaining between them. The DNA for the CDR3 is TGTGCCACCAGTACCTCCCGGGCTGGGGCCAACGTCCTGACTTTC. Translating it yields CATSTSRAGANVLTF. Drawing the rest from reference TRBV15 and TRBJ2-6, the complete variable domain is DAMVIQNPRYQVTQFGKPVTLSCSQTLNHNVMYWYQQKSSQAPKLLFHYYDKDFNNEADTPDNFQSRRPNTSFCFLDIRSPGLGDTAMYLCATSTSRAGANVLTFGAGSRLTVL.

This clonotype has just a few counts. The chain combines TRBV28 with TRBJ2-3, with D unclear. CDR1 and CDR2 from the germline V gene are MDHEN and SYDVKM. This CDR3 contains 14 residues. Trimming stripped 4 bases from V and 0 bases from J, with 8 bases between. For the CDR3, the DNA is TGTGCCAGCAGTTATACAGCTAGCACAGATACGCAGTATTTT. Protein: CASSYTASTDTQYF. The whole variable domain, filled in from reference TRBV28 and TRBJ2-3, reads DVKVTQSSRYLVKRTGEKVFLECVQDMDHENMFWYRQDPGLGLRLIYFSYDVKMKEKGDIPEGYSVSREKKERFSLILESASTNQTSMYLCASSYTASTDTQYFGPGTRLTVL.

The chain combines TRBV6-2 or TRBV6-3 with TRBJ2-7; D remains ambiguous. Trimming took 2 bases from V and 3 from J, leaving 14 bases between them. Germline-derived CDR1 and CDR2 are MNHEY and SVGEGT. There are 15 residues in the CDR3. In DNA form, the CDR3 reads TGTGCCAGCAGTTACGTTGACTTCTCACGCTACGAGCAGTACTTC. It specifies CASSYVDFSRYEQYF.

This chain joins TRBV5-1 and TRBJ1-5, with a tentative D call TRBD1 (5 bases). The germline gives CDR1 SGHRS, CDR2 YFSETQ. V was shortened by 0 bases and J by 10 bases, with 11 bases between the two germline ends. This CDR3 spans 13 amino acids. CDR3 in DNA: TGCGCCAGCAGCTTGGATCAGGGTTTCCCCCAGCATTTT. Amino acid sequence: CASSLDQGFPQHF. The whole variable domain, remainder taken from reference TRBV5-1 and TRBJ1-5, is KAGVTQTPRYLIKTRGQQVTLSCSPISGHRSVSWYQQTPGQGLQFLFEYFSETQRNKGNFPGRFSGRQFSNSRSEMNVSTLELGDSALYLCASSLDQGFPQHFGDGTRLSIL.

There are a few counts of this clonotype. This chain connects TRBV12-3 or TRBV12-4 to TRBJ1-5; D remains unclear. This CDR3 spans 13 amino acids. The V end was cut by 5 bases, the J end by 6 bases, with 11 bases between. The CDR3: CASSGRVGQPQHF. CDR3 coding DNA: TGTGCCAGCAGTGGCCGGGTAGGTCAGCCCCAGCATTTT.

The V call is TRBV11-2, the J call TRBJ2-5, with D unresolved. The V end was cut by 0 bases, the J end by 5 bases, with 4 bases between. CDR1 SGHAT and CDR2 FQNNGV come from the germline V gene. The CDR3 has 12 residues. DNA for the CDR3: TGTGCCAGCAGCTTAGATATGGAGACCCAGTACTTC. It encodes CASSLDMETQYF.

The chain links TRBV5-1 to TRBJ2-1, with D uncertain. Trimming removed 3 bases from V and 0 bases from J, with 7 bases in between. The CDR3 has 14 amino acids. Germline values: CDR1 SGHRS, CDR2 YFSETQ. CDR3 DNA: TGCGCCAGCAGCTACTCACTCTCCTACAATGAGCAGTTCTTC. Translating it yields CASSYSLSYNEQFF.

The V gene is TRBV12-3 or TRBV12-4, the J gene TRBJ2-3; D is unclear. Trimming removed 2 bases at V and 0 bases at J, with 18 bases between. This CDR3 comprises 18 residues. The CDR3 DNA follows: TGTGCCAGCAGTTTATATCCTAACCCGCAGTCTAGCACAGATACGCAGTATTTT. Translating gives CASSLYPNPQSSTDTQYF.

The chain joins TRBV18 to TRBJ2-2; D gene unclear. The germline CDR1 and CDR2 sequences are KGHSH and LQKENI. V shed 5 bases and J shed 4 bases, with 2 bases lying between them. This CDR3 contains 11 residues. CDR3 residues: CASSSTGELFF. In DNA, the CDR3 is TGTGCCAGCTCAAGCACCGGGGAGCTGTTTTTT.

V is TRBV21-1 and J is TRBJ1-2. TRBV21-1 represents a pseudogene. The CDR3 loop spans 14 amino acids. CDR3 nucleotides: TGTGCCAGCAGCGGCCTCCAGTTGGATTATGGCTACACCTTC. Amino acids: CASSGLQLDYGYTF.

The genes are TRBV7-1 and TRBJ2-7; perhaps D is TRBD1 or TRBD2 (5 bases each). TRBV7-1 is classed as an ORF, of uncertain function. This CDR3 spans 16 amino acids. V was cut by 3 bases and J by 1 base, with 16 bases left in between. The CDR3 is CASSSKLGVKSYEQYF. The CDR3 coding sequence is TGTGCCAGCAGCTCCAAGCTGGGGGTGAAATCCTACGAGCAGTACTTC.

This clonotype has a handful of counts. This chain uses TRBV27 with TRBJ1-4; the D gene is possibly TRBD1 (6 bases). Germline CDR1 MNHEY, CDR2 SMNVEV (reference sequence). Trimming left V 6 bases short and J 8 bases short, with 19 bases between. The CDR3 has 15 residues. In DNA, the CDR3 is TGTGCCAGCAGCCGTAGAGGGGGGGTGGAGGAAAAACTGTTTTTT. Its translation is CASSRRGGVEEKLFF.

The V and J genes are TRBV10-3 and TRBJ2-1; D may be TRBD1 or TRBD2 (5 bases each). Trimming took 1 base from V and 6 from J, leaving 10 bases between them. Per germline, CDR1 ENHRY and CDR2 SYGVKD. The CDR3 covers 14 residues. The CDR3 protein is CAISELRGANEQFF. CDR3 coding DNA: TGTGCCATCAGTGAGTTGAGGGGAGCCAATGAGCAGTTCTTC.